Below, one T cell receptor (beta chain) is given with its context. The source of the sample is a study of blood T cell repertoires in COVID-19. This CDR3 has 18 residues. CDR1 and CDR2 (germline): LGHDT, YNNKEL (reference sequence). V was shortened by 2 bases and J by 5 bases, with 24 bases between the two germline ends. Authors' data handling: Counts of nucleated cells, estimated from reference gene primer amplification, were obtained. The repertoire was sequenced with immunoSEQ multiplex PCR; TCRdb's copy has only in-frame clones and lacks some. V and J calls and clone size are as listed in that table; D and trimming were resolved from the DNA. The sample holds around 380,000 clones; over 65% are singletons and the top ten take 1.1%.

The chain recombines TRBV3-1 (or the pseudogene TRBV3-2) with TRBJ1-2; no reliable D call. The sequencing input was peripheral blood. This TCR derives from a human donor with acute or convalescent COVID-19. The donor label of this sample is uncertain. The CDR3 DNA reads TGTGCCAGCAGCCAATACAGTACTGGGCGTATCTCTGAGTATGGCTACACCTTC. This gives the protein CASSQYSTGRISEYGYTF.